A selection of T cell receptor beta chains follows, all from one sample in a study of a mutant IDH1 vaccine in newly diagnosed glioma. Their antigens are not known. Assay used: immunoSEQ multiplex PCR; TCRdb lists only in-frame clones, some missing. The sample lists roughly 60,000 clones, 74% occurring once. The sequencing used PBMCs, collected from a glioma patient whose treatment included an IDH1 peptide vaccine. The receptors come from a man aged 50 to 60 with glioma. CDR3s include the opening cysteine and the closing phenylalanine or tryptophan. Each record gives: V gene, CDR3 length, D gene, CDR3 protein. The D gene is left open where the match is weak.

TRBV5-6	13	NA	CASSHGTTDGYTF
TRBV6-5	15	NA	CASSYSSGVGQPQHF
TRBV19	14	NA	CASSQGGWDQPQHF
TRBV7-9	16	NA	CASSLSQATFTGELFF
TRBV10-3	13	TRBD1	CAIGGTGVYEQYF
TRBV30	13	TRBD1	CARDRLPNTEAFF
TRBV2	13	NA	CASRWVGADTQYF
TRBV30	14	NA	CAWSVGGGGGTQYF
TRBV7-2	12	NA	CASSLAGAEAFF
TRBV4-1	15	TRBD1	CASSQLTGKNTEAFF
TRBV7-6	15	TRBD2	CASSPREAGGYEQYF
TRBV21-1	13	NA	CASSTAKNSPLHF
TRBV19	11	NA	CASSRNTEAFF
TRBV4-1	16	NA	CASSRRALRDTDTQYF
TRBV4-1	14	NA	CASSLQGNGETQYF
TRBV4-2	14	NA	CASRDGHPLGEQYF
TRBV25-1	15	TRBD1	CASSEHTGAVDGYTF
TRBV2	13	NA	CASGLQGWSEAFF
TRBV4-1	12	NA	CASSQGADTQYF
TRBV4-1	12	NA	CASSQEETEAFF
TRBV9	13	NA	CASSGDTGNTIYF
TRBV29-1	16	NA	CSVEVARPRSTREQYF
TRBV28	17	TRBD1	CASSFEGTGYSGNTIYF
TRBV18	15	NA	CASSPPFMNSYEQYF
TRBV27	13	NA	CASSPSAALEQFF
TRBV19	16	TRBD1	CASRTMWTGDNEKLFF
TRBV7-9	13	NA	CASRIGVNTEAFF
TRBV6-1	13	TRBD1	CASSESAGGGYTF
TRBV9	13	NA	CASSVGEQETQYF
TRBV6-1	15	TRBD1	CASSGQGWANEKLFF
TRBV19	15	NA	CASSIQGVTYNEQFF
TRBV25-1	15	TRBD2	CASSATSGGADTQYF
TRBV6-4	15	NA	CASSEGTLTSDTQYF
TRBV30	12	NA	CAWDQGNYGYTF
TRBV6-5	16	NA	CASSYSHSFRRDGYTF
TRBV29-1	11	NA	CSGGTNTEAFF
TRBV7-2	13	NA	CASSPGTEYEQYF
TRBV13	15	NA	CASRAGTQNTGELFF
TRBV5-1	15	NA	CASSLTGYSGNTIYF
TRBV6-1	11	NA	CASSERNTIYF
TRBV7-9	14	NA	CASSPILGVVPQHF
TRBV5-6	15	NA	CASSLAVRGFHEQYF
TRBV2	15	TRBD1	CASSSTGPMNTEAFF
TRBV29-1	13	NA	CSVRPSGGEKLFF
TRBV27	20	NA	CASSPRGNSLTLYANTEAFF
TRBV7-8	14	NA	CASSPGTFTDTQYF
TRBV6-5	12	NA	CASSFSWETQYF
TRBV7-9	12	NA	CASSSSNEKLFF
TRBV7-9	17	TRBD1	CASSPQSGTGNTGELFF
TRBV9	12	NA	CASSLGEYGYTF
TRBV7-2	14	NA	CASSSQGQDEKLFF
TRBV29-1	11	NA	CSQGSYNEQFF
TRBV27	14	NA	CASAPDVQVYEQYF
TRBV30	14	NA	CAWSVGRDTGELFF
TRBV5-4	14	NA	CASRTDRTASPLHF